This TCR beta chain was recovered during a study of naive and memory T cell subsets. Study-wide results and limits: Over 95% of naive TCR sequences appeared only once after error correction, unlike memory subsets. Clonotypes here are unpaired alpha or beta chain sequences.

The CDR3 totals 15 residues. CDR1 and CDR2 from the germline V gene are SGDLS and YYNGEE. V was clipped by 4 bases and J by 4 bases, with 17 bases between them. CMV status came from CD4+ IFNgamma after overnight CMV lysate stimulation. About this clonotype: Antigen specificity is unknown.

The beta constant-region primer was an equimolar mix of two oligonucleotides covering TRBC1 and TRBC2. An oligonucleotide with the SP2 primer and a 12-nucleotide UMI was ligated to the cDNA 3' end. Via MiXCR, TCRdb re-called the UMI-ligation and nested PCR reads, giving one row per CDR3 protein. There are about 150,000 distinct CDR3 sequences in the sample; about 15% occur only once, and about 0.14% lies in the top ten. The TCR was taken from a human donor in good health. This chain connects TRBV9 to TRBJ1-2; D uncertain. Sequenced input: naive CD4+ T cells from blood. Here the CDR3 DNA reads TGTGCCAGCAGCCCATCAGCCCCCTACGCCTATGGCTACACCTTC. Encoded protein: CASSPSAPYAYGYTF.